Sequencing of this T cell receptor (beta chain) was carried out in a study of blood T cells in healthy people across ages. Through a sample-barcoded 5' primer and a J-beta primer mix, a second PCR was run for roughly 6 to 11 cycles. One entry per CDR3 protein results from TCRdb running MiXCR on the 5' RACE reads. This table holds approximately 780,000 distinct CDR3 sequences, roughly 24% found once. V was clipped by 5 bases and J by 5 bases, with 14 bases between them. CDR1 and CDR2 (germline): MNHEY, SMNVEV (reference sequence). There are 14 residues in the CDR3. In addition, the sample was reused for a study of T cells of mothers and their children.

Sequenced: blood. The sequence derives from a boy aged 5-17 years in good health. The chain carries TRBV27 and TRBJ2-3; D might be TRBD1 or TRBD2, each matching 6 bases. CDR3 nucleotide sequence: TGTGCCAGCAGTCTAGGGGGGCGAGGAGATACGCAGTATTTT. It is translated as CASSLGGRGDTQYF.